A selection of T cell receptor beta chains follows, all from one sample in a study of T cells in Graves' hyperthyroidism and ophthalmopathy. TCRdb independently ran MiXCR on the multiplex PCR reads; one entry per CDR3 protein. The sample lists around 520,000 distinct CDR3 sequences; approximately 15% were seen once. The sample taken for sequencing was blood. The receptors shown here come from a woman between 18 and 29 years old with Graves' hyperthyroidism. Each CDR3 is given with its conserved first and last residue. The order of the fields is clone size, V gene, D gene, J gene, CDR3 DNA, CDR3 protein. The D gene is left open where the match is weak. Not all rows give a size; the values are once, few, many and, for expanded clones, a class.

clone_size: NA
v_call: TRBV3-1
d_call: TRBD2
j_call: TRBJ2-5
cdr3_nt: TGTGCCAGCAGCCAAGCGGGAGGGCCTCGAGAAGAGACCCAGTACTTC
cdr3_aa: CASSQAGGPREETQYF

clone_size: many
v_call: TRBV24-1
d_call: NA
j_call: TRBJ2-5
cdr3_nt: TGTGCCACCAGTGATTTGGCAGAGGGGGTGGGAGAGACCCAGTACTTC
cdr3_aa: CATSDLAEGVGETQYF

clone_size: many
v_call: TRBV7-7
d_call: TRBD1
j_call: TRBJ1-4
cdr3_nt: TGTGCCAGCAGCCCCGACAGGGGTGAAAAACTGTTTTTT
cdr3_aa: CASSPDRGEKLFF

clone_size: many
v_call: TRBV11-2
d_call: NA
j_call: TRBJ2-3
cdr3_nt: TGTGCCAGCAGCTTCTACCGGGACAGGGGGGCGAGCGGGAGGGCCCCAGATACGCAGTATTTT
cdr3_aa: CASSFYRDRGASGRAPDTQYF

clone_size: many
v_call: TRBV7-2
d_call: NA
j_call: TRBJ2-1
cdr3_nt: TGTGCCAGCAGCCCCTCAGAGAACAATGAGCAGTTCTTC
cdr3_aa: CASSPSENNEQFF

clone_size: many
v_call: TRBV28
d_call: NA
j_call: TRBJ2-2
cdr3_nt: TGTGCCAGCGCTTCTTCTGAGTGGGGGCGGGAGCTGTTTTTT
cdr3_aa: CASASSEWGRELFF

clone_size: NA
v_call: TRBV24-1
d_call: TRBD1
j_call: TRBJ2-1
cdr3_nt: TGTGCCACCAGTGACGGGACAGGGGTTTTCAATGAGCAGTTCTTC
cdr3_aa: CATSDGTGVFNEQFF

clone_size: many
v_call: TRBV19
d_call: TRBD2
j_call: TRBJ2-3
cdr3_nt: TGTGCCAGTAGTTCTTCTGGCGGGGCGGGAGTTCTCACAGATACGCAGTATTTT
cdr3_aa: CASSSSGGAGVLTDTQYF

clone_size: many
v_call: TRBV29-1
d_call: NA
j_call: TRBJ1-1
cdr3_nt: TGCAGCGGACTATCAGGGTCGAACACTGAAGCTTTCTTT
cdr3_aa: CSGLSGSNTEAFF

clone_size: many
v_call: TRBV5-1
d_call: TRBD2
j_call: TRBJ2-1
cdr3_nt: TGCGCCAGCGCGACTAGCGGGTGGCAGGGGCAGTTCTTC
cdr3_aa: CASATSGWQGQFF

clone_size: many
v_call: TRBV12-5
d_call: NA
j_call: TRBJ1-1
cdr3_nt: TGTGCTAGTGGTTTGGTCCTCACAGATAACACTGAAGCTTTCTTT
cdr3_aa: CASGLVLTDNTEAFF

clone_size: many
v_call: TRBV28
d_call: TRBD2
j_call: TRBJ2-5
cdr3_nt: TGTGCCAGCAACCCTGGGACTAGCGGACAAGAGACCCAGTACTTC
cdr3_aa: CASNPGTSGQETQYF

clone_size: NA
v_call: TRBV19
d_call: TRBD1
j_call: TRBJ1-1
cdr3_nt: TGTGCCAGTTCTGGGACAGGGCTGAACACTGAAGCTTTCTTT
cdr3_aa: CASSGTGLNTEAFF

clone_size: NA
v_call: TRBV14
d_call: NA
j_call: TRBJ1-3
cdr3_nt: TGTGCCAGCAGCCTCTTAGCCACAGCGTTTGGAAACACCATATATTTT
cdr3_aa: CASSLLATAFGNTIYF

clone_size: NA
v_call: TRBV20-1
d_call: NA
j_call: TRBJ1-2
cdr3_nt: TGCAGTGGGGGTATTTACACCTTC
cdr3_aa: CSGGIYTF

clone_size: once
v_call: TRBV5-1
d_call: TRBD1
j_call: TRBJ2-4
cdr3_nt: TGTGCCAGCAGCTGGACAGGGCGCGAAAACAAAAACATTCAGTACTTC
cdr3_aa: CASSWTGRENKNIQYF

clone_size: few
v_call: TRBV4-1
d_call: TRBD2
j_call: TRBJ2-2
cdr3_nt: TGCGCCAGCAGCTTCGTTATGGGACTAGCGGGAGGCGCGAACACCGGGGAGCTGTTTTTT
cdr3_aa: CASSFVMGLAGGANTGELFF

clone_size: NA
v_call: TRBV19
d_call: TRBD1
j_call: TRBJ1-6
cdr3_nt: TGTGCCAGTAGGGTGACAGGGTCCCTCCACTTT
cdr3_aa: CASRVTGSLHF

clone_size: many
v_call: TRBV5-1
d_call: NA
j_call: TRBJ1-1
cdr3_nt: TGCGCCAGCAGCTTGGACGGGGGGGACACTGAAGCTTTCTTT
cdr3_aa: CASSLDGGDTEAFF

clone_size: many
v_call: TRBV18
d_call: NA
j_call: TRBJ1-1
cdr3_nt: TGTGCCAGCTCACCACGAGTCCCGGGCAGGGAGAACACTGAAGCTTTCTTT
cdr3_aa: CASSPRVPGRENTEAFF